Shown below are 8 T cell receptor beta chains from a single sample sequenced in a study of molecular identifiers for immune sequencing clone quantification. From the PCR reads, TCRdb called clonotypes with MiXCR, one entry per CDR3 protein. The sample yields approximately 630,000 distinct CDR3 sequences, roughly 27% seen once. Input material: naive CD8+ T cells from blood, with Jurkat cell RNA spiked in. Indicated subset: FACS-sorted CD8+CD4-CCR7+CD45RA+ naive T cells. The receptors originated from a human donor in good health. Some libraries in this study had Jurkat cell RNA spiked in.

A note on this clonotype: This sequence may be a read error, since a much larger clone differs from it by one base. The genes are TRBV12-3 or TRBV12-4 and TRBJ2-3; D unclear. This CDR3 has 14 residues. CDR3 loop: CAGSLASFTDTQYF. The CDR3 DNA reads as TGTGCCGGCAGTTTGGCCAGCTTCACAGATACGCAGTATTTT.

This clonotype has only a few counts. The V and J genes are TRBV12-3 or TRBV12-4 and TRBJ1-2; D ambiguous. V was clipped by 5 bases and J by 2 bases, with 9 bases between them. The CDR3 runs 13 residues. This CDR3 reads CASSLIANYGYTF. The CDR3, as DNA: TGTGCCAGCAGTCTAATAGCAAACTATGGCTACACCTTC.

This clonotype was observed at least ten times. The genes are TRBV7-9 and TRBJ2-3; 8 bases agree with TRBD1. The junction had 6 bases not matched to a gene; V was cut back by 5 bases and J by 2 bases. CDR3 size: 15 residues. CDR1 SEHNR and CDR2 FQNEAQ come from the germline V gene (reference sequence). CDR3 region: CASSEGQGPTDTQYF. In nucleotides, the CDR3 is TGTGCCAGCAGCGAAGGACAGGGACCCACAGATACGCAGTATTTT. The full variable domain, its missing parts supplied by reference TRBV7-9 and TRBJ2-3, is DTGVSQNPRHKITKRGQNVTFRCDPISEHNRLYWYRQTLGQGPEFLTYFQNEAQLEKSRLLSDRFSAERPKGSFSTLEIQRTEQGDSAMYLCASSEGQGPTDTQYFGPGTRLTVL.

The V gene is TRBV29-1, the J gene TRBJ1-3; tentatively, D is TRBD1 (5 bases). V gave up 7 bases and J gave up 7 bases, with 14 bases separating them. The CDR3 covers 12 residues. The V gene's germline CDR1 is SQVTM and CDR2 ANQGSEA. CDR3 sequence (DNA): TGCAGCGCCGTGGGGGGAGGTAACACCATATATTTT. It yields the protein CSAVGGGNTIYF.

Many counts were recorded for this clonotype. The CDR3 DNA follows: TGCGCCAGCAGCTACCACCGGGACCCTGAAGGCACAGATACGCAGTATTTT. Translating it yields CASSYHRDPEGTDTQYF. The chain carries TRBV4-1 and TRBJ2-3; D is perhaps TRBD1 or TRBD2 (5 bases each). Per germline, CDR1 MGHRA and CDR2 YSYEKL. V was cut by 5 bases and J by 1 base, with 19 bases left in between. The CDR3 runs to 17 residues.

The chain carries TRBV28 and TRBJ2-4; D ambiguous. Looked up from germline, CDR1 is MDHEN and CDR2 is SYDVKM. Deletions cut 0 bases from V and 3 bases from J, with 6 bases between. This CDR3 has 14 amino acids. The CDR3 spells CASSLWESKNIQYF. CDR3 nucleotides: TGTGCCAGCAGTTTATGGGAAAGCAAAAACATTCAGTACTTC.

About this clonotype itself: The CDR3 ends on some other residue instead of the conserved phenylalanine or tryptophan, so this is likely a read error. This chain links TRBV5-3 with TRBJ1-3; a possible D gene is TRBD1 (6 bases). TRBV5-3 is sorted into the ORF group, with uncertain function. There are 13 residues in the CDR3. Deletions cut 8 bases from V and 2 bases from J, with 11 bases between. The CDR3 region is CASSTGPGNTIYL. The CDR3, as DNA: TGTGCCAGCAGCACAGGGCCTGGAAACACCATATATCTT.

This clonotype has at least ten counts. V gene TRBV29-1 combines with J gene TRBJ2-6; D unclear. The germline gives CDR1 SQVTM, CDR2 ANQGSEA. V shed 4 bases and J shed 0 bases, with 7 bases lying between them. The CDR3 runs to 14 residues. CDR3 loop: CSVVEFSGANVLTF. CDR3 bases: TGCAGCGTTGTGGAGTTCTCTGGGGCCAACGTCCTGACTTTC.